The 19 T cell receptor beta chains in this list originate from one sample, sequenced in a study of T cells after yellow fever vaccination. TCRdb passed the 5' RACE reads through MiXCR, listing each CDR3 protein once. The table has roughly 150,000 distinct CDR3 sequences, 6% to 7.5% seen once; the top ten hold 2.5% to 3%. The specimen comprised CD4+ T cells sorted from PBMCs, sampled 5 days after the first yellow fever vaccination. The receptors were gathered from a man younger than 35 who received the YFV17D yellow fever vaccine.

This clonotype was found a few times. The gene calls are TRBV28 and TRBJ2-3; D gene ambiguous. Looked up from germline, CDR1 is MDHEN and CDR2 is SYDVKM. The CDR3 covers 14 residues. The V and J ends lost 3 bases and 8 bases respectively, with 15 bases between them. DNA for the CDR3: TGTGCCAGCAGTTTCCCCACCCGGAGTAGTACGCAGTATTTT. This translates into CASSFPTRSSTQYF.

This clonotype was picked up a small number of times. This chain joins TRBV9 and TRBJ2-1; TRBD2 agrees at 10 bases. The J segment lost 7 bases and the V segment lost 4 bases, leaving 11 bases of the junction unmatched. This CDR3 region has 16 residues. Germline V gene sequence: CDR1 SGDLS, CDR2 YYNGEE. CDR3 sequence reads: CASSSTGTSAANEQFF. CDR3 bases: TGTGCCAGCAGCTCAACCGGGACTAGCGCCGCTAATGAGCAGTTCTTC.

CDR3 region: CAISESGYGAGGSYEQYF. The DNA for the CDR3 is TGTGCCATCAGTGAGTCAGGATACGGAGCGGGGGGCTCCTACGAGCAGTACTTC. The V and J genes are TRBV10-3 and TRBJ2-7; 9 bases match TRBD2. The germline V gene encodes CDR1 ENHRY and CDR2 SYGVKD. The CDR3 has 18 residues. After removal of 0 bases from V and 0 bases from J, the junction contained 9 bases not matched to a gene.

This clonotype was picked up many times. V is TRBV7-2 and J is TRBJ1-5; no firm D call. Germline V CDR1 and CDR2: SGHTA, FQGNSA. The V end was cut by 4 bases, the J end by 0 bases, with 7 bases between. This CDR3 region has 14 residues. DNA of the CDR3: TGTGCCAGCAGCTCTACGAATAGCAATCAGCCCCAGCATTTT. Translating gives CASSSTNSNQPQHF.

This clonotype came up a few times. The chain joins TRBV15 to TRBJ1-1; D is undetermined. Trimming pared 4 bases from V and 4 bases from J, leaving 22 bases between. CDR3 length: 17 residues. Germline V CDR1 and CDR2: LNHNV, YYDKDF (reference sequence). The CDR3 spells CATSTKENGKSGTEAFF. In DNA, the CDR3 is TGTGCCACCAGCACAAAAGAGAATGGAAAGTCGGGCACTGAAGCTTTCTTT.

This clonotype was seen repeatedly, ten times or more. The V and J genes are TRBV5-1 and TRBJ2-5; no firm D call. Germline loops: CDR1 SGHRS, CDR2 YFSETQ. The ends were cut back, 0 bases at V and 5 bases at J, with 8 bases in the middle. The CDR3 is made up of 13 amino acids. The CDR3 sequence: CASSLGTAETQYF. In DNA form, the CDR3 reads TGCGCCAGCAGCTTGGGGACGGCGGAGACCCAGTACTTC.

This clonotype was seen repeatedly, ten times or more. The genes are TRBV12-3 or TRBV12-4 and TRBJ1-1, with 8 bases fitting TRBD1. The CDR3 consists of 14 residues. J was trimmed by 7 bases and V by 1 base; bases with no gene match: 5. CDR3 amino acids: CASSLGTGYGEAFF. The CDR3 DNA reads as TGTGCCAGCAGTTTAGGGACAGGGTATGGTGAAGCTTTCTTT.

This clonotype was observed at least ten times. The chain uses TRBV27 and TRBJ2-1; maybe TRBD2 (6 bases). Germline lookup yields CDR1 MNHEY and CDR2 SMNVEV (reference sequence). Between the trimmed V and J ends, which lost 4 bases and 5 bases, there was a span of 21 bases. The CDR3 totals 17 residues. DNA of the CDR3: TGTGCCAGCAGTTCTGGGGCGGGGAGTCATCTTAACAATGAGCAGTTCTTC. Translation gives CASSSGAGSHLNNEQFF.

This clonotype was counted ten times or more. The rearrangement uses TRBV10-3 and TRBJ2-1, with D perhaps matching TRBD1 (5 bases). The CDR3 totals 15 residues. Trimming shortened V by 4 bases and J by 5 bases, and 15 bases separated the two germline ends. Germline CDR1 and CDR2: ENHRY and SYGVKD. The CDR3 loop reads CAISASGRSNNEQFF. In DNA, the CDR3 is TGTGCCATCAGTGCCTCAGGGCGGAGCAACAATGAGCAGTTCTTC.

Here the CDR3 reads CASRSRAANTEAFF. The CDR3 DNA follows: TGTGCCAGCAGAAGCAGGGCTGCGAACACTGAAGCTTTCTTT. The chain employs TRBV12-3 or TRBV12-4 and TRBJ1-1; D is perhaps TRBD1 (5 bases). This CDR3 is 14 amino acids long. Trimming took 6 bases from V and 1 from J, leaving 12 bases between them.

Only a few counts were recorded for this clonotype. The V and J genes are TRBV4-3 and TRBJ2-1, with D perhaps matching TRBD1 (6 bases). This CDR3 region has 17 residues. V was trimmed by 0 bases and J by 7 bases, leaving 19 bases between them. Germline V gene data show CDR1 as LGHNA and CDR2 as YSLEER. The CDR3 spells CASSQDYLRTVLNEQFF. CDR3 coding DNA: TGCGCCAGCAGCCAAGATTATTTGAGGACAGTGTTGAATGAGCAGTTCTTC.

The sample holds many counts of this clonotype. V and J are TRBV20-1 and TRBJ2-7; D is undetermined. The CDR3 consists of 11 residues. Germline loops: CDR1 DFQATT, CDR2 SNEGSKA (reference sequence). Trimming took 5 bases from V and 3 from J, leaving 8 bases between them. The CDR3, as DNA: TGCAGTGCTCTTGGTCTCTACGAGCAGTACGTC. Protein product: CSALGLYEQYV.

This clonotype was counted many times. The CDR3 reads CASSSGPTGAFF. The CDR3 DNA reads as TGTGCCAGCAGTTCAGGACCCACCGGAGCTTTCTTT. This sequence joins TRBV6-6 and TRBJ1-1; D gene unclear. CDR3 size: 12 residues. The V end was cut by 4 bases, the J end by 10 bases, with 13 bases between. The germline gives CDR1 MNHNY, CDR2 SVGAGI (reference sequence).

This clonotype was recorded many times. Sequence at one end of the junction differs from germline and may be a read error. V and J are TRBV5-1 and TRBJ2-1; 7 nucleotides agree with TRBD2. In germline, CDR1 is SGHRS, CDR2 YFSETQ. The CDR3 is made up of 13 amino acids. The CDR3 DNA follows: TGTGCCAGCAGCTTGGGGGGGGTTAATGAGCAGTTCTTC. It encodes CASSLGGVNEQFF.

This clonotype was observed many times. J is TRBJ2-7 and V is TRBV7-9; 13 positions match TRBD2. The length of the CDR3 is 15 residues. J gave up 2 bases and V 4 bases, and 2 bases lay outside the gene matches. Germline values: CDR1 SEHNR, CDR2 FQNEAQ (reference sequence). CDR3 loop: CASSSGLAGPYEQYV. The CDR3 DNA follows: TGTGCCAGCAGCTCGGGACTAGCGGGACCCTACGAGCAGTACGTC.

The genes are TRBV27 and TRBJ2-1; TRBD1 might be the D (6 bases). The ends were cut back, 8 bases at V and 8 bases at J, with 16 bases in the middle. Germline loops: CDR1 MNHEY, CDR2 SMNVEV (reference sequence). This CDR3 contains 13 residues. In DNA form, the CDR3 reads TGTGCCAGCGGTAACAGGGCCGTTTATGAGCAGTTCTTC. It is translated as CASGNRAVYEQFF.

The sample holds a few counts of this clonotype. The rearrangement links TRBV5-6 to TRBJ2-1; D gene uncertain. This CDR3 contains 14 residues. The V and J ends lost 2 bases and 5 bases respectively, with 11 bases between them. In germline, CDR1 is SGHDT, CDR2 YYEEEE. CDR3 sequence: CASSLVTTDNEQFF. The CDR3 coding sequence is TGTGCCAGCAGCTTAGTGACAACTGACAATGAGCAGTTCTTC.

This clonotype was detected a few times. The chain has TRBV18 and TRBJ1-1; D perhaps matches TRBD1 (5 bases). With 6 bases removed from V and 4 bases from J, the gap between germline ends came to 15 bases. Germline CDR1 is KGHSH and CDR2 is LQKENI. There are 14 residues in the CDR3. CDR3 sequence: CASSLSGGATEAFF. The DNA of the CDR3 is TGTGCCAGCTCTCTGTCCGGGGGTGCCACTGAAGCTTTCTTT.

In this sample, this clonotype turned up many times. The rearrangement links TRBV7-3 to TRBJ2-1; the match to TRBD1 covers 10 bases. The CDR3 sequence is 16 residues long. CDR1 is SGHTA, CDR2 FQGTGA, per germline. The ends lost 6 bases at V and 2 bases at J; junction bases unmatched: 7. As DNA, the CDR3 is TGTGCCAGCAGTGCCACCGGGACAGGGGCCTACAATGAGCAGTTCTTC. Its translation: CASSATGTGAYNEQFF.